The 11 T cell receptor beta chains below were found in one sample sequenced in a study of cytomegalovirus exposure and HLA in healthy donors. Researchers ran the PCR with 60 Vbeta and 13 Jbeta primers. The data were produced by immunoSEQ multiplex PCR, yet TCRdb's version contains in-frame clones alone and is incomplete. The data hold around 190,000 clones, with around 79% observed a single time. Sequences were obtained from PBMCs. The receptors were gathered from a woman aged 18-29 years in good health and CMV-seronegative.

The CDR3 bases are TGCGCCAGCAGCTTGGGGACAGGGATAGGAACTAATGAAAAACTGTTTTTT. Encoded protein: CASSLGTGIGTNEKLFF. V and J are TRBV5-1 and TRBJ1-4, with 8 bases matching TRBD1. V lost 0 bases to trimming and J lost 1 base; unmatched junction nucleotides: 5. Germline CDR1 SGHRS, CDR2 YFSETQ. The CDR3 sequence is 17 residues long. Using reference TRBV5-1 and TRBJ1-4 for the parts outside the CDR3, the full variable domain is KAGVTQTPRYLIKTRGQQVTLSCSPISGHRSVSWYQQTPGQGLQFLFEYFSETQRNKGNFPGRFSGRQFSNSRSEMNVSTLELGDSALYLCASSLGTGIGTNEKLFFGSGTQLSVL.

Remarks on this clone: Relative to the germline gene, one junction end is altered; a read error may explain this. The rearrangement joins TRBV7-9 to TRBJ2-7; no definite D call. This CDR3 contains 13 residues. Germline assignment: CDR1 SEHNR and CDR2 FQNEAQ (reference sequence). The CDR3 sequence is CSSSLVGSYEQYF. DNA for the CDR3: TGTTCCAGCAGCTTAGTCGGGTCCTACGAGCAGTACTTC.

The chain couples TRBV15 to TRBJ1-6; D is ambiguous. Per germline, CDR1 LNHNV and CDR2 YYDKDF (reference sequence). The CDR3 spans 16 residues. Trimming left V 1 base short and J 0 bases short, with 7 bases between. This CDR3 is CATSRARSSYNSPLHF. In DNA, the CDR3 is TGTGCCACCAGCAGAGCTCGGAGCTCCTATAATTCACCCCTCCACTTT.

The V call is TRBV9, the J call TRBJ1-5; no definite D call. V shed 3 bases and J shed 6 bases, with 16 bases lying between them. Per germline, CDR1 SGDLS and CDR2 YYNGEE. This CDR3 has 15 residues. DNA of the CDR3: TGTGCCAGCAGCGCGTCGGGGAATTCCTTTCAGCCCCAGCATTTT. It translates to CASSASGNSFQPQHF.

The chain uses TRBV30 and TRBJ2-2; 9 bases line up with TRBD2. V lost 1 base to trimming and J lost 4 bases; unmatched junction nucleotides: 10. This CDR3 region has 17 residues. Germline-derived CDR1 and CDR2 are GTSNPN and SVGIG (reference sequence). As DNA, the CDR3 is TGTGCCTGGAGTGCGAGTAGCGGGAGAGTATTCACCGGGGAGCTGTTTTTT. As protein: CAWSASSGRVFTGELFF. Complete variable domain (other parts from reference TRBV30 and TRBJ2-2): SQTIHQWPATLVQPVGSPLSLECTVEGTSNPNLYWYRQAAGRGLQLLFYSVGIGQISSEVPQNLSASRPQDRQFILSSKKLLLSDSGFYLCAWSASSGRVFTGELFFGEGSRLTVL.

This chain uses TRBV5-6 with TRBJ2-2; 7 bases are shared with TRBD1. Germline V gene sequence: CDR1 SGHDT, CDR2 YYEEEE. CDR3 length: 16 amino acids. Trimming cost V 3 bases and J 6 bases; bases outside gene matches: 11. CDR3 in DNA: TGTGCCAGCAGCTCCAGACAGGGTCAGGGAGCCGGGGAGCTGTTTTTT. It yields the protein CASSSRQGQGAGELFF.

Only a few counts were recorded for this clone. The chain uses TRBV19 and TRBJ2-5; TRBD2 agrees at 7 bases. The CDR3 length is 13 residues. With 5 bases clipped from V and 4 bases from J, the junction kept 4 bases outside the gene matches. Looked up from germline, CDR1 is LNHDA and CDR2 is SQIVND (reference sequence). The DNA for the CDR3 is TGTGCCAGTAGTTTTTTAGCGGGAGAGACCCAGTACTTC. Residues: CASSFLAGETQYF.

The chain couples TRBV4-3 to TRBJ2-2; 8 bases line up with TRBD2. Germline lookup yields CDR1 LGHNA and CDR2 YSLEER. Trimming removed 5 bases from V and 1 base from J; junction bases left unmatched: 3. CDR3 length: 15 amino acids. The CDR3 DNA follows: TGCGCCAGCAGCTCTCTAGCGGGGAACACCGGGGAGCTGTTTTTT. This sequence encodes CASSSLAGNTGELFF.

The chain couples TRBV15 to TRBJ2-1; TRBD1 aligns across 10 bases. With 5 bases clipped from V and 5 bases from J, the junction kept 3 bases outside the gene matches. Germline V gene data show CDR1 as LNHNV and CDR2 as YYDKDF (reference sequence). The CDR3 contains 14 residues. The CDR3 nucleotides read TGTGCCACCAGCGGCGGGACAGGGGACAATGAGCAGTTCTTC. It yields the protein CATSGGTGDNEQFF.

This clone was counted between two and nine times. CDR3 in DNA: TGTGCCAGCAGCCTACTCTTTATGTTCCAAGTCACAGATACGCAGTATTTT. It translates to CASSLLFMFQVTDTQYF. The genes are TRBV28 and TRBJ2-3; D remains ambiguous. The CDR3 is made up of 17 amino acids. The V end was cut by 6 bases, the J end by 2 bases, with 21 bases between. Germline-derived CDR1 and CDR2 are MDHEN and SYDVKM.

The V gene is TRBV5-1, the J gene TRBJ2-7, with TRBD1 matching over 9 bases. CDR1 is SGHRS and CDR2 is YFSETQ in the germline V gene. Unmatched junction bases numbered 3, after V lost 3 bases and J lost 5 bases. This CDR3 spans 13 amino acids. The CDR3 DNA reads TGCGCCAGCAGCTGGACAGGGGACGACGAGCAGTACTTC. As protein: CASSWTGDDEQYF.